This is a list of T cell receptor beta chains from one sample in a study of T cells after yellow fever vaccination. TCRdb called the 5' RACE reads again in MiXCR, with one record for every CDR3 protein. The table lists 500,000 to 550,000 distinct CDR3 sequences, just over 20% of them singletons. The source material was PBMCs, sampled roughly 20 days after the first yellow fever vaccination. The receptors stem from a young man who received the YFV17D yellow fever vaccine. The CDR3 runs from the conserved cysteine through the conserved F or W. Each record gives: J gene, D gene, CDR3 length, clone size, V gene, CDR3 DNA, CDR3 protein. The D gene is left open where the match is weak. Some rows mark clone size as missing; the rest say once, few, many or name a class of expanded clone.

J: TRBJ2-7; D: NA; length: 14; size: NA; V: TRBV27; DNA: TGTGCCAGCAGTAGAACAGCAGGGCCCTACGAGCAGTACTTC; CDR3: CASSRTAGPYEQYF
J: TRBJ2-4; D: NA; length: 13; size: few; V: TRBV7-2; DNA: TGTGCCAGCAGCACGCAAGATCAAAACATTCAGTACTTC; CDR3: CASSTQDQNIQYF
J: TRBJ1-5; D: NA; length: 14; size: few; V: TRBV5-4; DNA: TGTGCCAGCAGCTATGGGGGGCTAGATCAGCCCCAGCATTTT; CDR3: CASSYGGLDQPQHF
J: TRBJ1-2; D: TRBD1; length: 15; size: NA; V: TRBV27; DNA: TGTGCCAGCAGGGGACCCGGGACAGCTAACTATGGCTACACCTTC; CDR3: CASRGPGTANYGYTF
J: TRBJ1-4; D: TRBD1; length: 15; size: NA; V: TRBV4-2; DNA: TGTGCCAGCAGCCAATTGGGACAGGGGGTTGAAAAACTGTTTTTT; CDR3: CASSQLGQGVEKLFF
J: TRBJ1-2; D: NA; length: 14; size: NA; V: TRBV7-2; DNA: TGTGCCAGCAGCTTGGGGGGCTTAAACTATGGCTACACCTTC; CDR3: CASSLGGLNYGYTF
J: TRBJ1-1; D: NA; length: 14; size: few; V: TRBV19; DNA: TGTGCCAGTAGTGCGTTCCGGGGGAACACTGAAGCTTTCTTT; CDR3: CASSAFRGNTEAFF
J: TRBJ1-1; D: NA; length: 13; size: few; V: TRBV3-1; DNA: TGTGCCAGCAGCCATTTAGTGGCTTCTGAAGCTTTCTTT; CDR3: CASSHLVASEAFF
J: TRBJ2-2; D: TRBD1; length: 15; size: NA; V: TRBV23-1; DNA: TGCGCCAGCAGTCAAAGACAGGGGCAACCCGGGGAGCTGTTTTTT; CDR3: CASSQRQGQPGELFF
J: TRBJ2-6; D: NA; length: 16; size: NA; V: TRBV7-9; DNA: TGTGCCAGCAGCCTCAGGGATTTTTCTGGGGCCAACGTCCTGACTTTC; CDR3: CASSLRDFSGANVLTF
J: TRBJ2-7; D: TRBD1; length: 16; size: few; V: TRBV3-1; DNA: TGTGCCAGCAGCCAAGGGTTCGGCAGGGGGTTCGACGAGCAGTACTTC; CDR3: CASSQGFGRGFDEQYF
J: TRBJ2-3; D: TRBD2; length: 16; size: NA; V: TRBV7-2; DNA: TGTGCCAGCAGCTTACGCGCGGGGGGGTTTACAGATACGCAGTATTTT; CDR3: CASSLRAGGFTDTQYF
J: TRBJ1-2; D: TRBD1; length: 13; size: NA; V: TRBV27; DNA: TGTGCCAGCAGTTCAGGGGGCGGCTATGGCCACACCTTC; CDR3: CASSSGGGYGHTF
J: TRBJ2-2; D: TRBD1; length: 15; size: many; V: TRBV6-5; DNA: TGTGCCAGCAGTTATCGGGACAGGGGTCGCGGGGAGCTGTTTTTT; CDR3: CASSYRDRGRGELFF
J: TRBJ2-3; D: NA; length: 15; size: NA; V: TRBV4-3; DNA: TGCGCCAGCAGCCAAGGGGGCCCTAGCACAGATACGCAGTATTTT; CDR3: CASSQGGPSTDTQYF
J: TRBJ1-2; D: NA; length: 13; size: NA; V: TRBV12-3/TRBV12-4; DNA: TGTGCCAGCAGTACGGATACTAACTATGGCTACACCTTC; CDR3: CASSTDTNYGYTF
J: TRBJ1-5; D: NA; length: 14; size: few; V: TRBV5-6; DNA: TGTGCCAGCAGCTTTTCGGCACTTTCTCAGCCCCAGCATTTT; CDR3: CASSFSALSQPQHF
J: TRBJ2-3; D: NA; length: 14; size: NA; V: TRBV7-2; DNA: TGTGCCAGCAGCTTAGTCGAGGGGGCAGATACGCAGTATTTT; CDR3: CASSLVEGADTQYF